The 26 T cell receptor beta chains below come from one sample, sequenced in a study of cytomegalovirus exposure and HLA in healthy donors. Here immunoSEQ multiplex PCR was the method, and the copy in TCRdb shows in-frame clones only, minus some. The sample holds roughly 180,000 clones, roughly 82% seen once. The sequenced sample was PBMCs. Receptors were obtained from a man between 18 and 29 years old in good health and CMV-seropositive.

The chain couples TRBV19 to TRBJ2-7, with TRBD1 as a possible D gene (6 bases). This CDR3 contains 13 residues. Per the germline V gene, CDR1 is LNHDA and CDR2 is SQIVND (reference sequence). Trimming cost V 3 bases and J 6 bases, with 12 bases left between them. CDR3 protein: CASSIQQGFEQYF. DNA of the CDR3: TGTGCCAGTAGTATTCAACAGGGCTTCGAGCAGTACTTC.

J is TRBJ2-2 and V is TRBV27; possible D gene TRBD1, 6 bases. Trimming pared 6 bases from V and 5 bases from J, leaving 16 bases between. Germline CDR1 MNHEY, CDR2 SMNVEV (reference sequence). CDR3 size: 15 residues. The CDR3 protein is CASRPGVIGTGELFF. CDR3 in DNA: TGTGCCAGCAGACCAGGGGTTATAGGGACCGGGGAGCTGTTTTTT.

V and J are TRBV27 and TRBJ2-1; D ambiguous. Germline values: CDR1 MNHEY, CDR2 SMNVEV (reference sequence). Trimming cost V 7 bases and J 8 bases, with 6 bases left between them. CDR3 length: 10 amino acids. CDR3 in DNA: TGTGCCAGCACTAGGCATGAGCAGTTCTTC. Its translation is CASTRHEQFF.

This clone was observed a few times. The V call is TRBV5-4, the J call TRBJ1-5; D unresolved. The V and J ends lost 4 bases and 7 bases respectively, with 15 bases between them. Germline V gene sequence: CDR1 SGHNT, CDR2 YYREEE (reference sequence). CDR3 length: 14 residues. In DNA, the CDR3 is TGTGCCAGCAGCCCAACACGGTTGGGCCAGCCCCAGCATTTT. It yields the protein CASSPTRLGQPQHF.

V is TRBV7-2 and J is TRBJ2-7; TRBD2 is a possible D gene (6 bases). Germline-derived CDR1 and CDR2 are SGHTA and FQGNSA. The CDR3 is made up of 15 amino acids. Trimming took off 1 base at V and 7 bases at J, with 17 bases between the two ends. The CDR3, as DNA: TGTGCCAGCAGCTTAGGTAGGGGCACCGGGGGAGAGCAGTACTTC. It codes for CASSLGRGTGGEQYF.

CDR3 region: CASSGEGQGATEAFF. The CDR3, as DNA: TGTGCCAGCAGCGGTGAGGGACAGGGAGCCACTGAAGCTTTCTTT. The chain uses TRBV9 and TRBJ1-1; 9 nucleotides align to TRBD1. V shed 3 bases, J shed 4 bases, and the junction held 7 bases outside the gene matches. This CDR3 region has 15 residues. Germline values: CDR1 SGDLS, CDR2 YYNGEE.

The chain links TRBV4-3 to TRBJ2-1, with a weak D call TRBD2 (6 bases). Germline CDR1 and CDR2: LGHNA and YSLEER. The V end lost 0 bases, the J end lost 0 bases, and 15 bases lay between the germline ends. The CDR3 loop spans 18 amino acids. In DNA form, the CDR3 reads TGCGCCAGCAGCCAAGATCTAGGGCTAGCGAGCTCCTACAATGAGCAGTTCTTC. Translating gives CASSQDLGLASSYNEQFF.

The chain joins TRBV7-2 to TRBJ1-5; D uncertain. This CDR3 has 13 amino acids. CDR1 and CDR2 (germline): SGHTA, FQGNSA. V gave up 0 bases and J gave up 4 bases, with 4 bases separating them. DNA for the CDR3: TGTGCCAGCAGCTTAGCCATTAATCAGCCCCAGCATTTT. Translating gives CASSLAINQPQHF.

The gene calls are TRBV27 and TRBJ2-4, with TRBD2 matching over 12 bases. This CDR3 contains 17 residues. Germline V gene lookup returns CDR1 MNHEY and CDR2 SMNVEV (reference sequence). V dropped 3 bases and J dropped 1; count of bases not matched to a gene: 4. CDR3 sequence: CASSLTSGSLAKNIQYF. The CDR3, as DNA: TGTGCCAGCAGTTTGACTAGCGGGAGTTTGGCCAAAAACATTCAGTACTTC.

The chain combines TRBV13 with TRBJ2-2; TRBD2 is a possible D gene (5 bases). V gave up 4 bases and J gave up 6 bases, with 18 bases separating them. CDR1 is PRHDT, CDR2 FYEKMQ, per germline (reference sequence). CDR3 length: 16 residues. The chain's CDR3 is CASSSQRLEEAGELFF. The CDR3, as DNA: TGTGCCAGCAGCTCTCAAAGGTTGGAGGAGGCCGGGGAGCTGTTTTTT.

The rearrangement joins TRBV5-6 to TRBJ2-7; 7 bases fit TRBD1. The CDR3 totals 13 residues. Germline CDR1 and CDR2: SGHDT and YYEEEE. Germline trimming cut 4 bases from V and 3 bases from J; bases unmatched to any gene: 4. For the CDR3, the DNA is TGTGCCAGCAGCCATCAGGGGGTCTACGAGCAGTACTTC. Translated: CASSHQGVYEQYF.

The V and J genes are TRBV6-1 and TRBJ2-3; 8 positions match TRBD2. Germline CDR1 MNHNS, CDR2 SASEGT. The V segment lost 10 bases and the J segment 3 bases; nucleotides outside the gene matches: 12. The CDR3 loop spans 15 amino acids. CDR3 nucleotides: TGTGCCATCATCCCCCGAGCGGGAGAAACAGATACGCAGTATTTT. As protein: CAIIPRAGETDTQYF.

CDR3 DNA: TGTGCCAGCAGCTTAATAAGGGGACTAGCGGTAGCCACAGATACGCAGTATTTT. It codes for CASSLIRGLAVATDTQYF. The genes are TRBV11-2 and TRBJ2-3, with 11 bases fitting TRBD2. The germline V gene has CDR1 SGHAT and CDR2 FQNNGV. The CDR3 extends over 18 amino acids. V lost 2 bases, J lost 2 bases, and 9 bases stayed unmatched.

The rearrangement joins TRBV30 to TRBJ2-5; TRBD2 agrees at 10 bases. Trimming at V came to 4 bases and at J to 4 bases, leaving 6 bases not matched to a gene. Germline-derived CDR1 and CDR2 are GTSNPN and SVGIG (reference sequence). The CDR3 consists of 14 residues. Written as DNA, the CDR3 is TGTGCCTGGACCTCTAGCGGGAGAGGAGAGACCCAGTACTTC. Its protein is CAWTSSGRGETQYF.

The rearrangement joins TRBV29-1 to TRBJ1-1; TRBD1 matches at 9 bases. V lost 5 bases, J lost 4 bases, and 8 bases stayed unmatched. The V gene's germline CDR1 is SQVTM and CDR2 ANQGSEA. The CDR3 totals 14 residues. The CDR3 here is CSVQPGQGSTEAFF. CDR3 DNA: TGCAGCGTTCAGCCGGGACAGGGAAGCACTGAAGCTTTCTTT. Using reference TRBV29-1 and TRBJ1-1 for the parts outside the CDR3, the full variable domain is SAVISQKPSRDICQRGTSLTIQCQVDSQVTMMFWYRQQPGQSLTLIATANQGSEATYESGFVIDKFPISRPNLTFSTLTVSNMSPEDSSIYLCSVQPGQGSTEAFFGQGTRLTVV.

This chain uses TRBV5-1 with TRBJ2-5, with D possibly TRBD1 on 6 matching bases. Germline-derived CDR1 and CDR2 are SGHRS and YFSETQ. This CDR3 contains 14 residues. V was shortened by 0 bases and J by 5 bases, with 11 bases between the two germline ends. The CDR3 region is CASSLDRAGETQYF. The DNA for the CDR3 is TGCGCCAGCAGCTTGGACAGGGCTGGCGAGACCCAGTACTTC.

V is TRBV7-2 and J is TRBJ2-7; unclear D gene. V was clipped by 5 bases and J by 6 bases, with 11 bases between them. The CDR3 totals 12 residues. Germline CDR1 and CDR2: SGHTA and FQGNSA. CDR3 coding DNA: TGTGCCAGCAGCCAGGTTCGGTCCGAGCAGTACTTC. Protein sequence: CASSQVRSEQYF.

This clone came up a few times. The gene calls are TRBV30 and TRBJ1-5; D is perhaps TRBD1 (6 bases). The germline V gene has CDR1 GTSNPN and CDR2 SVGIG (reference sequence). The CDR3 has 13 residues. Trimming removed 2 bases from V and 11 bases from J, with 16 bases in between. CDR3 in DNA: TGTGCCTGGAGTTTGGGGGCTGGTGAGTCCCAGCATTTT. Translating it yields CAWSLGAGESQHF.

The rearrangement joins TRBV10-3 to TRBJ2-1; 11 bases are a match to TRBD1. From germline, CDR1 is ENHRY and CDR2 SYGVKD. J gave up 9 bases and V 5 bases, and 3 bases lay outside the gene matches. The CDR3 contains 13 residues. DNA for the CDR3: TGTGCCATCAGTCGGACAGGGGGCGGTGAGCAGTTCTTC. Its protein product is CAISRTGGGEQFF.

The V call is TRBV10-1, the J call TRBJ2-7, with D maybe TRBD1 (6 bases). Trimming shortened V by 6 bases and J by 1 base, and 19 bases separated the two germline ends. The germline V gene encodes CDR1 WNHNN and CDR2 SYGVQD (reference sequence). CDR3 length: 16 residues. CDR3 in DNA: TGCGCCAGCAGGACCGCCCGGACAGAGGCATCCTACGAGCAGTACTTC. Protein sequence: CASRTARTEASYEQYF.

V is TRBV7-2 and J is TRBJ2-1; TRBD2 agrees at 9 bases. The V and J ends lost 0 bases and 7 bases, in that order; junction bases with no gene match: 4. From germline, CDR1 is SGHTA and CDR2 FQGNSA. This CDR3 spans 15 amino acids. CDR3: CASSLASGSRNEQFF. In nucleotides, the CDR3 is TGTGCCAGCAGCTTAGCTAGCGGGAGTAGGAATGAGCAGTTCTTC.

The V gene is TRBV28, the J gene TRBJ2-7, with 8 bases that match TRBD2. Germline trimming cut 5 bases from V and 3 bases from J; bases unmatched to any gene: 9. CDR1 MDHEN and CDR2 SYDVKM come from the germline V gene. The length of the CDR3 is 15 residues. CDR3 DNA: TGTGCCAGCAGTGCCATAGCGGGAACCTTCTACGAGCAGTACTTC. Its protein product is CASSAIAGTFYEQYF.

The CDR3 loop is CASSGVAGARPDTQYF. CDR3 sequence (DNA): TGTGCCAGCAGCGGGGTAGCGGGAGCCCGTCCAGATACGCAGTATTTT. This chain joins TRBV9 and TRBJ2-3, with 9 bases identical to TRBD2. The CDR3 has 16 amino acids. CDR1 SGDLS and CDR2 YYNGEE come from the germline V gene. Trimming at V came to 3 bases and at J to 4 bases, leaving 9 bases not matched to a gene.

The chain has TRBV7-2 and TRBJ2-7; 13 bases fit TRBD2. V lost 5 bases, J lost 2 bases, and 3 bases stayed unmatched. Germline V gene sequence: CDR1 SGHTA, CDR2 FQGNSA. The CDR3 totals 15 residues. CDR3 DNA sequence: TGTGCCAGCAGCCAACTAGCGGGAGGGGCCTACGAGCAGTACTTC. Its protein product is CASSQLAGGAYEQYF.

This rearrangement joins TRBV9 to TRBJ1-5, with TRBD1 matching 7 bases. V was clipped by 3 bases and J by 7 bases; unmatched bases: 10. There are 15 residues in the CDR3. CDR1 is SGDLS and CDR2 is YYNGEE in the germline V gene. The CDR3 loop is CASSASLQGKQPQHF. The CDR3 nucleotides are TGTGCCAGCAGCGCTAGCTTACAGGGGAAACAGCCCCAGCATTTT.

V usage is TRBV13 and J usage is TRBJ2-5, with 7 bases fitting TRBD2. The CDR3 sequence is 15 residues long. Germline loops: CDR1 PRHDT, CDR2 FYEKMQ (reference sequence). J was trimmed by 5 bases and V by 3 bases; bases with no gene match: 9. DNA of the CDR3: TGTGCCAGCAGCTTCGTGTCGGGAGGAAGCGAGACCCAGTACTTC. This sequence encodes CASSFVSGGSETQYF.